This T cell receptor (beta chain) derives from a study of monozygotic twins with cystic fibrosis. Overall study results and limits: No link emerged between shared CDR3 counts and age, concordance or severity. Low clonality (median roughly 0.0087) suggested a mostly naive repertoire. Nucleotide-identical clonotype sharing was significantly higher within monozygotic CF twin pairs than between unrelated CF individuals.

With V trimmed by 2 bases and J by 2 bases, 15 bases remained unmatched. This CDR3 has 19 residues. Germline CDR1 is LGHNA and CDR2 is YNFKEQ. Remarks on this clone: Its antigen is still unknown.

The table came from immunoSEQ multiplex PCR; TCRdb's copy has only in-frame clones and leaves some out. This table holds approximately 15,000 clones, 80% to 95% found once. The gene calls are TRBV4-2 and TRBJ1-5, with TRBD1 identical over 7 bases. The sequencing sample was made of blood. This receptor was identified in a girl aged 2-10 years with cystic fibrosis. The CDR3 sequence is CASSQISGWGQFGNQPQHF. The CDR3, as DNA: TGTGCCAGCAGCCAAATATCAGGGTGGGGACAGTTTGGCAATCAGCCCCAGCATTTT.